This TCR beta chain derives from a study of T cell responses to AZD1222 COVID-19 vaccine. Notes on this clone: Antigen: not known.

TCRdb's table, derived via immunoSEQ multiplex PCR, lists solely in-frame clones and lacks some. Of around 150,000 clones listed, roughly 91% were seen once; the top ten hold roughly 6%. Study-level results: Every sample of the repertoires postdated the peak T cell response. Donors skewed white British and female; clonal diversity was possibly underestimated. With dominance at 160-218 and 743-854, vaccine-associated CD4 TCRs spanned spike.

Timing groups of about 4 and about 12 weeks for second doses were pooled. Germline-derived CDR1 and CDR2 are MNHEY and SVGAGI. J lost 2 bases, V lost 7 bases, and 6 bases had no gene match. This CDR3 contains 15 residues. The sequence derives from an adult who received the AZD1222 COVID-19 vaccine. The sample in question was peripheral blood, obtained 28 days after the second AZD1222 dose. The chain employs TRBV6-5 and TRBJ2-7, with 12 bases identical to TRBD2. CDR3 sequence: CASTISSGGAYEQYF. Written as DNA, the CDR3 is TGTGCCAGCACCATCTCTAGCGGGGGGGCCTACGAGCAGTACTTC.